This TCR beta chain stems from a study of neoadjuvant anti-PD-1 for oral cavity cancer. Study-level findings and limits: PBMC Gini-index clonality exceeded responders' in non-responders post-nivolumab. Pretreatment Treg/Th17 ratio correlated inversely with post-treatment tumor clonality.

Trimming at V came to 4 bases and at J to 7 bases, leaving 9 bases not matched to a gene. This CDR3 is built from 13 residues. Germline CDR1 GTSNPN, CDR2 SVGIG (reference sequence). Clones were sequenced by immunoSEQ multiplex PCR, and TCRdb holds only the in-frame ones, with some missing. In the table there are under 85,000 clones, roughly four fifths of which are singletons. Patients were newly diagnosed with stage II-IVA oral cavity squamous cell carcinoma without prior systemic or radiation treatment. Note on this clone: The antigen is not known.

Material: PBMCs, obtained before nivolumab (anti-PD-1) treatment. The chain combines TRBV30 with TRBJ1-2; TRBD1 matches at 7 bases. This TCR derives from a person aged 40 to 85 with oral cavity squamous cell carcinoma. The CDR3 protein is CAWMGQSVSGYTF. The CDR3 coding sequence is TGTGCCTGGATGGGACAGAGCGTTTCTGGCTACACCTTC.